One and the same sample provided the 27 T cell receptor beta chains below, sequenced in a study of T-cell reconstitution after alpha-beta-depleted transplantation in children. A TCRbeta library incorporating unique molecular identifiers was prepared. A single record per CDR3 protein comes from TCRdb applying MiXCR to the PCR reads. This sample carries hundreds of thousands of distinct CDR3 sequences, around 15% of them seen once, and the ten largest clones take around 41%. Material: PBMCs, mostly from graft donor cells, obtained 360 days after TCRalphabeta/CD19-depleted stem cell transplant. These receptors were collected from a male patient aged 2 to 10 who had a stem cell transplant for acute lymphoblastic leukemia, so the T cells may come from the graft donor.

This clonotype has only a few counts. The rearrangement joins TRBV5-6 to TRBJ2-2; D could derive from TRBD1 or TRBD2 (5 bases each). The CDR3 covers 18 residues. Germline V gives CDR1 SGHDT, CDR2 YYEEEE. The V end was cut by 0 bases, the J end by 0 bases, with 15 bases between. CDR3 DNA: TGTGCCAGCAGCTTGGGAGGGGTAGGCGTACCGAACACCGGGGAGCTGTTTTTT. This gives the protein CASSLGGVGVPNTGELFF.

Comment on this clonotype: Since the CDR3 does not end with the conserved phenylalanine or tryptophan, this likely comes from a read error. It is unclear where the CDR3 begins or ends on the DNA, so no DNA is shown, and the CDR3 is as TCRdb lists it. This sequence joins TRBV7-8 and TRBJ1-4. Inclusive of both ends, the CDR3 amounts to 11 amino acids. Germline CDR1 reads SGHVS; CDR2 reads FQNEAQ. CDR3 loop: CASSLGTDFSL.

The chain couples TRBV10-2 to TRBJ2-1; 14 nucleotides agree with TRBD2. Germline V gene sequence: CDR1 WSHSY, CDR2 SAAADI. The CDR3 is made up of 14 amino acids. V shed 10 bases, J shed 7 bases, and the junction held 6 bases outside the gene matches. The CDR3 region has the DNA TGCGCCACCATGGGACTAGCGGGAGTAAATGAGCAGTTCTTC. Translated: CATMGLAGVNEQFF.

This clonotype was detected only a few times. The chain combines TRBV5-1 with TRBJ2-2; 13 bases fit TRBD2. Germline CDR1 reads SGHRS; CDR2 reads YFSETQ. The CDR3 has 16 amino acids. J lost 6 bases, V lost 0 bases, and 2 bases had no gene match. The CDR3 bases are TGCGCCAGCAGCTTGGCCGGACTAGCGGGAGCCGGGGAGCTGTTTTTT. Translating gives CASSLAGLAGAGELFF.

The rearrangement links TRBV20-1 to TRBJ2-1; a possible D gene is TRBD2 (6 bases). Germline V lookup: CDR1 DFQATT, CDR2 SNEGSKA (reference sequence). The V gene lost 5 bases and the J gene lost 0 bases, with 8 bases spanning the gap. The CDR3 is made up of 13 amino acids. CDR3 in DNA: TGCAGTGCTTACGGGGGCTCCTACAATGAGCAGTTCTTC. As protein: CSAYGGSYNEQFF.

This clonotype was detected a few times. V and J are TRBV15 and TRBJ2-7, with TRBD2 as a possible D gene (6 bases). The CDR3 runs 14 residues. Germline values: CDR1 LNHNV, CDR2 YYDKDF (reference sequence). V was cut by 1 base and J by 3 bases, with 10 bases left in between. The CDR3 protein is CATSRGGGYYEQYF. The CDR3 DNA is TGTGCCACCAGCAGAGGGGGAGGCTACTACGAGCAGTACTTC.

A few counts support this clonotype. The rearrangement links TRBV20-1 to TRBJ1-1; D is undetermined. Per germline, CDR1 DFQATT and CDR2 SNEGSKA (reference sequence). The V and J ends lost 0 bases and 1 base respectively, with 6 bases between them. The CDR3 loop spans 13 amino acids. As DNA, the CDR3 is TGCAGTGCTAGAGATGGACGGAACACTGAAGCTTTCTTT. Its translation: CSARDGRNTEAFF.

This clonotype was observed a handful of times. The chain has TRBV5-1 and TRBJ2-7; tentative D call: TRBD1 (6 bases). The CDR3 spans 15 residues. The V end was cut by 1 base, the J end by 6 bases, with 17 bases between. The germline V gene has CDR1 SGHRS and CDR2 YFSETQ. CDR3 nucleotide sequence: TGCGCCAGCAGCTTGCAACCTAACAGGGTCGCCGAGCAGTACTTC. This translates into CASSLQPNRVAEQYF.

The chain employs TRBV29-1 and TRBJ2-5, with D tentatively TRBD1 or TRBD2 (7 bases each). V lost 8 bases and J 9 bases, leaving 22 bases between the germline ends. The germline gives CDR1 SQVTM, CDR2 ANQGSEA. This CDR3 spans 13 amino acids. CDR3 residues: CSIGAAQGGPQYF. The CDR3 DNA is TGCAGCATTGGGGCGGCCCAGGGGGGGCCCCAGTACTTC.

Regarding this clonotype: This may come from a read error, since a much larger clone is one base off. The rearrangement links TRBV18 to TRBJ2-6, with D tentatively TRBD1 (6 bases). The V end lost 5 bases, the J end lost 6 bases, and 17 bases lay between the germline ends. Per the germline V gene, CDR1 is KGHSH and CDR2 is LQKENI. The CDR3 loop spans 16 amino acids. CDR3 coding DNA: TGTGCCAGCTCAGGCCGGGACACCTTGACGGCCAACGTCCTGACTTTC. Its translation is CASSGRDTLTANVLTF.

Only a few counts were recorded for this clonotype. The chain couples TRBV7-9 to TRBJ2-6; 7 bases match TRBD1. Trimming removed 10 bases from V and 0 bases from J; junction bases left unmatched: 0. The germline V gene encodes CDR1 SEHNR and CDR2 FQNEAQ (reference sequence). The CDR3 runs 13 residues. The CDR3 DNA follows: TGTGCCAACAGGGGCTCTGGGGCCAACGTCCTGACTTTC. Its translation is CANRGSGANVLTF.

This clonotype was observed a few times. The chain couples TRBV28 to TRBJ2-7; perhaps TRBD2 as D (5 bases). Germline V gene sequence: CDR1 MDHEN, CDR2 SYDVKM. V was clipped by 11 bases and J by 3 bases, with 17 bases between them. The CDR3 contains 13 residues. CDR3 sequence: CAARPRLNYEQYF. CDR3 DNA sequence: TGTGCCGCCCGCCCGAGACTAAACTACGAGCAGTACTTC. Drawing the rest from reference TRBV28 and TRBJ2-7, the complete variable domain is DVKVTQSSRYLVKRTGEKVFLECVQDMDHENMFWYRQDPGLGLRLIYFSYDVKMKEKGDIPEGYSVSREKKERFSLILESASTNQTSMYLCAARPRLNYEQYFGPGTRLTVT.

This clonotype has at least ten counts. The V and J genes are TRBV15 and TRBJ2-5; no definite D call. With 0 bases removed from V and 3 bases from J, the gap between germline ends came to 11 bases. Germline V CDR1 and CDR2: LNHNV, YYDKDF (reference sequence). The CDR3 contains 15 residues. The CDR3 reads CATSRDGRTKETQYF. The CDR3 coding sequence is TGTGCCACCAGCAGAGATGGCCGAACTAAAGAGACCCAGTACTTC.

In this sample, this clonotype turned up many times. The chain carries TRBV5-1 and TRBJ2-3; D call uncertain. This CDR3 comprises 15 residues. V was shortened by 0 bases and J by 0 bases, with 8 bases between the two germline ends. CDR1 is SGHRS and CDR2 is YFSETQ in the germline V gene. CDR3 amino acids: CASSLDGTSTDTQYF. The CDR3 nucleotides read TGCGCCAGCAGCTTGGATGGAACTAGCACAGATACGCAGTATTTT. The full variable domain, in which reference TRBV5-1 and TRBJ2-3 provide the parts outside the CDR3, is KAGVTQTPRYLIKTRGQQVTLSCSPISGHRSVSWYQQTPGQGLQFLFEYFSETQRNKGNFPGRFSGRQFSNSRSEMNVSTLELGDSALYLCASSLDGTSTDTQYFGPGTRLTVL.

This clonotype showed up just a few times. The chain recombines TRBV10-3 with TRBJ1-2; possibly TRBD1 for D (6 bases). V was shortened by 5 bases and J by 6 bases, with 19 bases between the two germline ends. From germline, CDR1 is ENHRY and CDR2 SYGVKD. The CDR3 consists of 15 residues. The CDR3: CAISPGEWRGHGYTF. Here the CDR3 DNA reads TGTGCCATCAGTCCAGGGGAGTGGCGGGGGCATGGCTACACCTTC.

This clonotype appeared a few times. The chain is built from TRBV5-1 and TRBJ2-1, with 8 bases identical to TRBD2. The CDR3 runs to 15 residues. Trimming at V came to 1 base and at J to 7 bases, leaving 7 bases not matched to a gene. Germline lookup yields CDR1 SGHRS and CDR2 YFSETQ. CDR3 in DNA: TGCGCCAGCAGCTTGAGGTCGGGAGGGCCTAATGAGCAGTTCTTC. Translation: CASSLRSGGPNEQFF.

The table lists this clonotype with a few counts. This chain uses TRBV4-3 with TRBJ1-1, with 7 bases fitting TRBD1. There are 15 residues in the CDR3. V lost 4 bases and J lost 1; bases outside the gene matches: 6. Germline CDR1 and CDR2: LGHNA and YSLEER. CDR3 sequence reads: CASSRDRGWNTEAFF. The CDR3 DNA reads TGCGCCAGCAGCCGGGACAGAGGTTGGAACACTGAAGCTTTCTTT.

In this sample, this clonotype turned up many times. CDR3 DNA: TGCAGTGCTTCCCGGACTAGCGCGAACACCGGGGAGCTGTTTTTT. Protein: CSASRTSANTGELFF. This chain links TRBV20-1 with TRBJ2-2; 9 bases are a match to TRBD2. J lost 0 bases, V lost 5 bases, and 4 bases had no gene match. Per germline, CDR1 DFQATT and CDR2 SNEGSKA (reference sequence). The CDR3 is 15 residues long.

The chain recombines TRBV9 with TRBJ2-6; no clear D gene. This CDR3 is 14 amino acids long. CDR1 and CDR2 from the germline V gene are SGDLS and YYNGEE. V gave up 2 bases and J gave up 1 base, with 4 bases separating them. The CDR3, as DNA: TGTGCCAGCAGCGTTTTTTCTGGGGCCAACGTCCTGACTTTC. This sequence encodes CASSVFSGANVLTF.

This clonotype turned up a few times. The V and J genes are TRBV25-1 and TRBJ2-1; a possible D gene is TRBD2 (5 bases). With 4 bases removed from V and 7 bases from J, the gap between germline ends came to 20 bases. The CDR3 runs to 16 residues. Germline CDR1 is MGHDK and CDR2 is SYGVNS. CDR3 in amino acids: CASSVSWSGTGNEQFF. In DNA form, the CDR3 reads TGTGCCAGCAGTGTGAGTTGGAGCGGAACGGGGAATGAGCAGTTCTTC.

The V gene is TRBV6-2 or TRBV6-3, the J gene TRBJ2-3; tentative D call: TRBD2 (5 bases). Germline-derived CDR1 and CDR2 are MNHEY and SVGEGT. CDR3 length: 20 amino acids. V shed 0 bases and J shed 4 bases, with 26 bases lying between them. The CDR3 DNA sequence: TGTGCCAGCAGTTACTCGAGGGTTAAGAAGGACCAGATATTTCCAGATACGCAGTATTTT. Its translation: CASSYSRVKKDQIFPDTQYF.

This sequence joins TRBV20-1 and TRBJ1-1; D is unresolved. The CDR3 runs 14 residues. From germline, CDR1 is DFQATT and CDR2 SNEGSKA (reference sequence). Deletions cut 1 base from V and 3 bases from J, with 12 bases between. CDR3 protein: CSARVGGKDTEAFF. As DNA, the CDR3 is TGCAGTGCTAGAGTAGGAGGGAAGGACACTGAAGCTTTCTTT.

The V gene is TRBV7-6, the J gene TRBJ2-7; unclear D gene. The germline V gene has CDR1 SGHVS and CDR2 FNYEAQ. Trimming took off 5 bases at V and 4 bases at J, with 12 bases between the two ends. The CDR3 is made up of 13 amino acids. This CDR3 reads CASSRWPSYEQYF. DNA of the CDR3: TGTGCCAGCAGCCGATGGCCCAGTTACGAGCAGTACTTC.

The rearrangement joins TRBV9 to TRBJ1-5, with D tentatively TRBD1 (6 bases). Trimming cost V 0 bases and J 1 base, with 8 bases left between them. There are 15 residues in the CDR3. Germline lookup yields CDR1 SGDLS and CDR2 YYNGEE. CDR3 sequence reads: CASSVGGQSNQPQHF. The CDR3 DNA follows: TGTGCCAGCAGCGTAGGCGGACAGAGCAATCAGCCCCAGCATTTT.

The chain joins TRBV9 to TRBJ1-6; D not certain. Germline lookup yields CDR1 SGDLS and CDR2 YYNGEE. The V end lost 4 bases, the J end lost 6 bases, and 8 bases lay between the germline ends. This CDR3 region has 13 residues. As DNA, the CDR3 is TGTGCCAGCAGCCACGGTCGTAATTCACCCCTCCACTTT. This encodes CASSHGRNSPLHF.

The chain links TRBV18 to TRBJ2-1; D not resolved. This CDR3 has 16 residues. Germline CDR1 is KGHSH and CDR2 is LQKENI. V was trimmed by 2 bases and J by 4 bases, leaving 15 bases between them. This CDR3 is CASSPSTLVLYNEQFF. In DNA form, the CDR3 reads TGTGCCAGCTCACCAAGTACTCTAGTATTATACAATGAGCAGTTCTTC.

V gene TRBV6-5 combines with J gene TRBJ1-1, with D uncertain. Trimming removed 3 bases at V and 3 bases at J, with 14 bases between. The germline V gene has CDR1 MNHEY and CDR2 SVGAGI. The CDR3 runs to 15 residues. In DNA form, the CDR3 reads TGTGCCAGCAGTTATGAGTGGGATGCTCACACTGAAGCTTTCTTT. It yields the protein CASSYEWDAHTEAFF.